The clone carrying this T cell receptor (beta chain) was seen a few times. Its antigen is still unknown. The sort gate was single viable CD3+CD4+CD8-CD45RO+ cells for memory CD4+ T cells. Profiled with immunoSEQ multiplex PCR; TCRdb holds only in-frame clones, not every one. In the table there are about 54,000 clones, about 80% of which are singletons. V was pared by 4 bases and J by 4 bases, with 7 bases between. The germline CDR1 and CDR2 sequences are SNHLY and FYNNEI. The CDR3 has 13 amino acids. This record belongs to a study of memory CD4+ T cells and cytomegalovirus serostatus. About the study: Donors were healthy Belgian adults, 10 or so CMV seropositive and fewer than 30 seronegative.

Findings and caveats of the study: Of roughly 180 reported CMV TCRbeta sequences, roughly 70 were found in memory CD4+ repertoires. Median bootstrapped AUC for CMV status was approximately 0.96 originally, about 0.9 US-trained.

The sequencing sample was made of memory CD4+ T cells from blood. This receptor was obtained from an adult in good health and CMV-seropositive. This sequence joins TRBV2 and TRBJ2-2; D perhaps matches TRBD2 (5 bases). The CDR3 DNA follows: TGTGCCAGCAGTGGAGGGAGCACCGGGGAGCTGTTTTTT. This encodes CASSGGSTGELFF.